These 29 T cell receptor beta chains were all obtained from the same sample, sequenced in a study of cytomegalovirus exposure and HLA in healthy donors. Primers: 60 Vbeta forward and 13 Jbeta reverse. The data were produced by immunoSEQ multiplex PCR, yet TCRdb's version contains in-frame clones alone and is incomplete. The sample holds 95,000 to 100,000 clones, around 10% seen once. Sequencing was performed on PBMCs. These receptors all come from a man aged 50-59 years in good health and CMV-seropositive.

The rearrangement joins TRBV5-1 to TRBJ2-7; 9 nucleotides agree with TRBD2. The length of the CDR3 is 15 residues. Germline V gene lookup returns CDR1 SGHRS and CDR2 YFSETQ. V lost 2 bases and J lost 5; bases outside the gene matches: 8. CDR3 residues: CASSFSGSETHEQYF. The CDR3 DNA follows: TGCGCCAGCAGCTTTAGCGGGAGTGAGACCCACGAGCAGTACTTC.

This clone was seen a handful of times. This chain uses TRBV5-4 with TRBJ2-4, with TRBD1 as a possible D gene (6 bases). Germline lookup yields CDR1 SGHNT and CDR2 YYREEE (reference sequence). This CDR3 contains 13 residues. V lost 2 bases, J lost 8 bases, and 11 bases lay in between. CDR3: CASSFYRVDIQYF. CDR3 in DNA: TGTGCCAGCAGCTTTTACAGGGTTGACATTCAGTACTTC.

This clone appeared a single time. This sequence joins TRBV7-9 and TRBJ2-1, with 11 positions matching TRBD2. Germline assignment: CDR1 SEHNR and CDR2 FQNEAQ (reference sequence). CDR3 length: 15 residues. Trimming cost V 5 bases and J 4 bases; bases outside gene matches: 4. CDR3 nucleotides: TGTGCCAGCAGCAGGGGGACTAGCGGATACAATGAGCAGTTCTTC. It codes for CASSRGTSGYNEQFF.

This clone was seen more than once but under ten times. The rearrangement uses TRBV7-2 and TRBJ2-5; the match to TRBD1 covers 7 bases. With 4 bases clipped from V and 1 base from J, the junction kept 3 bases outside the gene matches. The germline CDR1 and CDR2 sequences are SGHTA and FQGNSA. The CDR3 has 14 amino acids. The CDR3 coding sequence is TGTGCCAGCAGCTCCAGACAGGGCCAAGAGACCCAGTACTTC. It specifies CASSSRQGQETQYF.

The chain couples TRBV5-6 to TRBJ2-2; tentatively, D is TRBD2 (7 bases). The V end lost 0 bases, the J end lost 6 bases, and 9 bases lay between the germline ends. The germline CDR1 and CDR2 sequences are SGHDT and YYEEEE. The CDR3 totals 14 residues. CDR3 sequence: CASSLGGGPGELFF. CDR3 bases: TGTGCCAGCAGCTTGGGCGGGGGCCCCGGGGAGCTGTTTTTT. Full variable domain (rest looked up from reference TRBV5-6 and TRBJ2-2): DAGVTQSPTHLIKTRGQQVTLRCSPKSGHDTVSWYQQALGQGPQFIFQYYEEEERQRGNFPDRFSGHQFPNYSSELNVNALLLGDSALYLCASSLGGGPGELFFGEGSRLTVL.

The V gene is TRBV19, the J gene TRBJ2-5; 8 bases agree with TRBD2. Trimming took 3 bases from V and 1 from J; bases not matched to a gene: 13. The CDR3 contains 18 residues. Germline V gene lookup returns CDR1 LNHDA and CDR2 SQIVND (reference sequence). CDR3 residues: CASSISLAGIMTQETQYF. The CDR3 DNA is TGTGCCAGTAGTATCTCGCTAGCGGGCATTATGACCCAAGAGACCCAGTACTTC. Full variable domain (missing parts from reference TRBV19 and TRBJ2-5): DGGITQSPKYLFRKEGQNVTLSCEQNLNHDAMYWYRQDPGQGLRLIYYSQIVNDFQKGDIAEGYSVSREKKESFPLTVTSAQKNPTAFYLCASSISLAGIMTQETQYFGPGTRLLVL.

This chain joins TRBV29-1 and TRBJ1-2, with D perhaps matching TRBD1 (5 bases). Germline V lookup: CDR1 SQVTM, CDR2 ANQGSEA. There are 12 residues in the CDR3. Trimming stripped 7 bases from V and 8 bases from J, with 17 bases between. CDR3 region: CSAGAGLGGYTF. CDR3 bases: TGCAGCGCCGGGGCAGGACTAGGCGGCTACACCTTC.

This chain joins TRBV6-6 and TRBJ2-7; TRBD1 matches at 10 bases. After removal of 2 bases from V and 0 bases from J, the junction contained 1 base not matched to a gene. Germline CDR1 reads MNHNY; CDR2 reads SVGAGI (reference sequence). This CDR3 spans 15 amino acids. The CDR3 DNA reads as TGTGCCAGCAGTTACGGGGACAGGGGCTCCTACGAGCAGTACTTC. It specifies CASSYGDRGSYEQYF.

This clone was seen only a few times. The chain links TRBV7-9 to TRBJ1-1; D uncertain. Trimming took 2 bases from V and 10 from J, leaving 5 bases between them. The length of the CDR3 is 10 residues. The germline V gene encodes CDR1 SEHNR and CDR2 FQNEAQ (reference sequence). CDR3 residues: CASSLQAAFF. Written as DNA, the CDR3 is TGTGCCAGCAGCTTACAAGCAGCTTTCTTT.

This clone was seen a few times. CDR3 region: CASSSENSNSPLHF. The DNA for the CDR3 is TGTGCCAGCTCGTCCGAAAACAGCAATTCACCCCTCCACTTT. The chain links TRBV18 to TRBJ1-6; the D is unclear. Trimming shortened V by 6 bases and J by 7 bases, and 13 bases separated the two germline ends. From germline, CDR1 is KGHSH and CDR2 LQKENI. The CDR3 runs to 14 residues. Based on the CDR3 plus reference TRBV18 and TRBJ1-6, the full variable domain is NAGVMQNPRHLVRRRGQEARLRCSPMKGHSHVYWYRQLPEEGLKFMVYLQKENIIDESGMPKERFSAEFPKEGPSILRIQQVVRGDSAAYFCASSSENSNSPLHFGNGTRLTVT.

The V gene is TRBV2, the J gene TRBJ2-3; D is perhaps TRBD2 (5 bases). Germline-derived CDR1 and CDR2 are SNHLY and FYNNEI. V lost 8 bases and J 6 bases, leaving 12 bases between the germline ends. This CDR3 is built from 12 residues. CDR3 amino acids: CASELAADTQYF. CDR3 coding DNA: TGTGCCAGCGAGCTAGCAGCGGATACGCAGTATTTT.

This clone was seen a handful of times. The CDR3 spells CSARGSQGNTF. The CDR3 coding sequence is TGCAGTGCTCGAGGGTCCCAGGGAAACACCTTC. This chain connects TRBV20-1 to TRBJ1-2; tentative D call: TRBD1 (5 bases). Germline-derived CDR1 and CDR2 are DFQATT and SNEGSKA (reference sequence). The CDR3 length is 11 residues. V gave up 5 bases and J gave up 12 bases, with 16 bases separating them.

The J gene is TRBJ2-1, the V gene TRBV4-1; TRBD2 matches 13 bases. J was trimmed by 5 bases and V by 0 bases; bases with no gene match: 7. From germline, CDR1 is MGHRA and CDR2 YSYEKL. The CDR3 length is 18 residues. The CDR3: CASSQDLRLAGGNNEQFF. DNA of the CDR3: TGCGCCAGCAGCCAAGATCTTCGACTAGCGGGAGGTAACAATGAGCAGTTCTTC.

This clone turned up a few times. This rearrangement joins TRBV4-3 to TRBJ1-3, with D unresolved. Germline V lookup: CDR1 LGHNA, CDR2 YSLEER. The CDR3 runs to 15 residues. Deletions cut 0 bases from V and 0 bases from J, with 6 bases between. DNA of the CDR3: TGCGCCAGCAGCCAAGATCGTAGCTCTGGAAACACCATATATTTT. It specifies CASSQDRSSGNTIYF.

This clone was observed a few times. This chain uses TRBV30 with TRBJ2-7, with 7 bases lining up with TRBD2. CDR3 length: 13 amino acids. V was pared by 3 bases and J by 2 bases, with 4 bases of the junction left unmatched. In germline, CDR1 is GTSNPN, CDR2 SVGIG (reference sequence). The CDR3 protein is CAWSPGGTYEQYF. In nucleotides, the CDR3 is TGTGCCTGGAGCCCCGGGGGGACCTACGAGCAGTACTTC.

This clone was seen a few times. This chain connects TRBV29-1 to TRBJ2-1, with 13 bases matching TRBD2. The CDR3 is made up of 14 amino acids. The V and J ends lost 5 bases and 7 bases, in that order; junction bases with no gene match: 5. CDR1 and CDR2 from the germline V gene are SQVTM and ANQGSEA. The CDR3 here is CSVTGTSGTNEQFF. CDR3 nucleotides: TGCAGCGTTACCGGGACTAGCGGGACTAATGAGCAGTTCTTC.

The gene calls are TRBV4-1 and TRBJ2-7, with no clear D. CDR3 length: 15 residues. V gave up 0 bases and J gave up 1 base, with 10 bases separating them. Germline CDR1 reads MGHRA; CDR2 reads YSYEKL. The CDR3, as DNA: TGCGCCAGCAGCCAAGATCCGTACAGATCCTACGAGCAGTACTTC. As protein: CASSQDPYRSYEQYF.

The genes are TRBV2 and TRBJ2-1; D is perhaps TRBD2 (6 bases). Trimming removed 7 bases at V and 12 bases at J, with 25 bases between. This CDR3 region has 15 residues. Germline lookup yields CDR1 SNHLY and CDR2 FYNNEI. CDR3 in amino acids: CASKEGKPTPNGQFF. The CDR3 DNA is TGTGCCAGCAAGGAGGGCAAACCTACCCCCAACGGGCAGTTCTTC.

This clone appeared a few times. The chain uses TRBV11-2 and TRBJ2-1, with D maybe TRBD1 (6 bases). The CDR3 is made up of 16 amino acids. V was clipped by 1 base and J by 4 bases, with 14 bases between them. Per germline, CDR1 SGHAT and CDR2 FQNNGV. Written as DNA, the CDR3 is TGTGCCAGCAGCTTAGGAGGGACAACCTCTTACAATGAGCAGTTCTTC. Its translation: CASSLGGTTSYNEQFF.

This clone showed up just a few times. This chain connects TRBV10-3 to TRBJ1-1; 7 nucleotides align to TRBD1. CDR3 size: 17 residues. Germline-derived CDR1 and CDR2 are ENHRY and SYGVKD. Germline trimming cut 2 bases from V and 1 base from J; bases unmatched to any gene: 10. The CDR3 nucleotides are TGTGCCATCAGTGAGAGGGGGACAGCCGCATGGAACACTGAAGCTTTCTTT. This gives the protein CAISERGTAAWNTEAFF.

CDR3 sequence (DNA): TGTGCCAGCAGCTTATCAATTCAGACAGGGCGAGGCTACACCTTC. This sequence encodes CASSLSIQTGRGYTF. This rearrangement joins TRBV7-9 to TRBJ1-2, with 7 bases lining up with TRBD1. J was trimmed by 8 bases and V by 2 bases; bases with no gene match: 11. This CDR3 region has 15 residues. CDR1 SEHNR and CDR2 FQNEAQ come from the germline V gene (reference sequence).

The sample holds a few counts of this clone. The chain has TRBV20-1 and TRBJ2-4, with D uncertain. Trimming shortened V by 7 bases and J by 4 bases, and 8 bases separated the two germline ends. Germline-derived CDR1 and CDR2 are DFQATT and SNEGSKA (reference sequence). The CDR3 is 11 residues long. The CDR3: CSGGSKNIQYF. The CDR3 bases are TGCAGTGGTGGCTCGAAAAACATTCAGTACTTC.

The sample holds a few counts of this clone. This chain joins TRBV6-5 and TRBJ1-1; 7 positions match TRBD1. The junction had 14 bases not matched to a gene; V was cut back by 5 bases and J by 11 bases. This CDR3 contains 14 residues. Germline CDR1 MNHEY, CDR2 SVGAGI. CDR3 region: CASSESTGFSGAFF. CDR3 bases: TGTGCCAGCAGTGAATCGACAGGGTTCTCTGGGGCTTTCTTT.

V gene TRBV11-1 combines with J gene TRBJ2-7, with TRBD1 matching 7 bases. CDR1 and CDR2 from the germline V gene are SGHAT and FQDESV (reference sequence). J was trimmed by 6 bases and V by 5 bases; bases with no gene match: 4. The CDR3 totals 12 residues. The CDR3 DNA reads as TGTGCCAGCAGCCACGACAGGGCCGAGCAGTACTTC. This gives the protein CASSHDRAEQYF.

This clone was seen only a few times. The CDR3 region has the DNA TGTGCCAGCCGATCCGGACGGGCAGGGTTTGGCTACACCTTC. Its protein product is CASRSGRAGFGYTF. The J gene is TRBJ1-2, the V gene TRBV28; D perhaps matches TRBD1 (5 bases). Germline V gives CDR1 MDHEN, CDR2 SYDVKM. The V end lost 8 bases, the J end lost 7 bases, and 20 bases lay between the germline ends. The CDR3 consists of 14 residues.

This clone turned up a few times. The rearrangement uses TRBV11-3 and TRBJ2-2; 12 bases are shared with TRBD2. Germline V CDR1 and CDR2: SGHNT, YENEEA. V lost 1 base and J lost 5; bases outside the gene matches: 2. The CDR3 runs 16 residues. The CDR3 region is CASSLVGTSGTGELFF. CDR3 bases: TGTGCCAGCAGCTTAGTAGGGACTAGCGGGACCGGGGAGCTGTTTTTT.

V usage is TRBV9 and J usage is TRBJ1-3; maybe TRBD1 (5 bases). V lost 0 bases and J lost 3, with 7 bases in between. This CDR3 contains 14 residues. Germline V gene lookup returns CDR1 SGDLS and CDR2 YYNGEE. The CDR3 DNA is TGTGCCAGCAGCGTAGGGGGGGATGGAAACACCATATATTTT. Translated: CASSVGGDGNTIYF.

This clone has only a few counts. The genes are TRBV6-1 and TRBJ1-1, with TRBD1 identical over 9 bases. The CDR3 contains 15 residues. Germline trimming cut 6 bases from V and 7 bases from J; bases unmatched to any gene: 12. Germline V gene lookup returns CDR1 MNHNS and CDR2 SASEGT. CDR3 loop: CASSRTGAGALEAFF. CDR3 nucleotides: TGTGCCAGCAGCAGGACAGGGGCCGGGGCGCTTGAAGCTTTCTTT.

CDR3 in DNA: TGCGCCAGCAGCCCCACTATAGCGGGAGCAAATGAGCAGTTCTTC. As protein: CASSPTIAGANEQFF. The J gene is TRBJ2-1, the V gene TRBV5-1; 9 positions match TRBD2. Trimming removed 4 bases from V and 7 bases from J; junction bases left unmatched: 9. Per germline, CDR1 SGHRS and CDR2 YFSETQ. There are 15 residues in the CDR3.